The sequence of this TCR beta chain was determined in a study of T cell changes during pregnancy in multiple sclerosis. Generated by immunoSEQ multiplex PCR, the TCRdb table keeps only in-frame clones and is missing some. Of about 48,000 clones detected, 85% to 95% appear once; the ten largest clones hold 0.91%. The CDR3 is made up of 13 amino acids. Trimming shortened V by 8 bases and J by 4 bases, and 14 bases separated the two germline ends. Germline CDR1 SNHLY, CDR2 FYNNEI. This TCR was sampled from a female donor in good health, enrolled as a control in a pregnancy study. The chain is built from TRBV2 and TRBJ1-2; possibly TRBD1 for D (5 bases). The starting material was CD4+ T cells from peripheral blood mononuclear cells, obtained in the second trimester of pregnancy. As DNA, the CDR3 is TGTGCCAGCGAGGTCCAGCAGGGCTATGGCTACACCTTC. It encodes CASEVQQGYGYTF.